The clone carrying this TCR beta chain was recorded at least ten times. The sample is drawn from a study of breast tumors, draining lymph nodes, adjacent tissues. Samples came from axillary lymph nodes draining the breast cancer. One entry per CDR3 protein results from TCRdb running MiXCR on the multiplex PCR reads. This sample carries 270,000 or so distinct CDR3 sequences, 30% to 35% of them seen once, and the ten largest clones take under 1.2%. The CDR3 runs to 13 residues. The V end lost 5 bases, the J end lost 0 bases, and 6 bases lay between the germline ends. CDR1 is SEHNR, CDR2 FQNEAQ, per germline (reference sequence).

The sequence derives from a female donor with breast cancer. Some clones in this sample may be carry-over from other donors' samples. Material for sequencing was axillary lymph node tissue. V and J are TRBV7-9 and TRBJ2-3; D unresolved. The CDR3 region is CASSGSSTDTQYF. For the CDR3, the DNA is TGTGCCAGCAGCGGCTCTAGCACAGATACGCAGTATTTT.